This TCR beta chain was retrieved from a study of cytomegalovirus exposure and HLA in healthy donors. Study-level information: An early release of data contained around 80 million unique TCRs, which came from HLA-typed donors.

Turning to this clone: Antigen unknown.

13 Jbeta primers and 60 Vbeta primers were used for the PCR. Here immunoSEQ multiplex PCR was the method, and the copy in TCRdb shows in-frame clones only, minus some. Here the sample spans around 150,000 clones, around 75% being singletons. Study findings and constraints: A later analysis showed TCR association rates differing by HLA locus, peaking at DRB1 and lowest at HLA-C. Cytomegalovirus status, reportedly, was diagnosed with high specificity and sensitivity by the classifier.

V lost 5 bases to trimming and J lost 9 bases; unmatched junction nucleotides: 8. The CDR3 runs to 15 residues. Germline assignment: CDR1 SEHNR and CDR2 FQNEAQ (reference sequence). This chain uses TRBV7-9 with TRBJ2-1, with 12 bases matching TRBD2. This TCR was sampled from a male donor in good health and CMV-seronegative. Input material: PBMCs. As DNA, the CDR3 is TGTGCCAGCAGCCCAGGGACTAGCGGGTTCGGTGAGCAGTTCTTC. As protein: CASSPGTSGFGEQFF.